The 6 T cell receptor beta chains in this list originate from one sample, sequenced in a study of T cells in Graves' hyperthyroidism and ophthalmopathy. Amplified TCR beta CDR3 regions derived from RNA transcripts. Carried out on the TCR CDR3, a first-round RT-PCR used the HTBI primer set. TCRdb processed the multiplex PCR reads anew with MiXCR; each CDR3 protein has one entry. The sample holds 370,000 or so distinct CDR3 sequences, approximately 15% seen once. Material for sequencing was blood. The receptors were gathered from a young woman with Graves' hyperthyroidism that later progressed to Graves' ophthalmopathy.

This clonotype was counted many times. The rearrangement links TRBV7-9 to TRBJ2-7, with D tentatively TRBD1 (6 bases). With 1 base removed from V and 9 bases from J, the gap between germline ends came to 13 bases. The V gene's germline CDR1 is SEHNR and CDR2 FQNEAQ (reference sequence). This CDR3 has 13 amino acids. The DNA of the CDR3 is TGTGCCAGCAGCTTAGACAGGGAGAGTAGGCAGTACTTC. Its protein is CASSLDRESRQYF.

This clonotype was detected ten times or more. V is TRBV20-1 and J is TRBJ1-2; D unclear. CDR1 and CDR2 from the germline V gene are DFQATT and SNEGSKA (reference sequence). V gave up 3 bases and J gave up 1 base, with 6 bases separating them. The CDR3 contains 12 residues. The CDR3 region has the DNA TGCAGTGCTAGGGTGGATAACTATGGCTACACCTTC. This sequence encodes CSARVDNYGYTF.

At least ten counts were recorded for this clonotype. The rearrangement joins TRBV18 to TRBJ2-1; 7 bases agree with TRBD1. Germline trimming cut 6 bases from V and 10 bases from J; bases unmatched to any gene: 12. The germline CDR1 and CDR2 sequences are KGHSH and LQKENI. The CDR3 is made up of 14 amino acids. CDR3 in amino acids: CASSAGTVLWEQFF. Here the CDR3 DNA reads TGTGCCAGCTCGGCCGGGACAGTTCTCTGGGAGCAGTTCTTC.

This rearrangement joins TRBV19 to TRBJ2-1, with 11 bases aligning to TRBD2. Germline CDR1 LNHDA, CDR2 SQIVND (reference sequence). J was trimmed by 3 bases and V by 1 base; bases with no gene match: 17. The CDR3 has 21 residues. DNA of the CDR3: TGTGCCAGTAGTATAGGAACGGGAGGGACTAGCGGAGCACCGGTCTACAATGAGCAGTTCTTC. Encoded protein: CASSIGTGGTSGAPVYNEQFF.

The table lists this clonotype with many counts. The rearrangement links TRBV18 to TRBJ2-2, with TRBD1 identical over 7 bases. The CDR3 length is 17 residues. Per germline, CDR1 KGHSH and CDR2 LQKENI. V shed 4 bases, J shed 3 bases, and the junction held 11 bases outside the gene matches. In DNA, the CDR3 is TGTGCCAGCTCACGGGCAGCCACAGGGGCGGACACCGGGGAGCTGTTTTTT. Protein: CASSRAATGADTGELFF. Full variable domain (rest looked up from reference TRBV18 and TRBJ2-2): NAGVMQNPRHLVRRRGQEARLRCSPMKGHSHVYWYRQLPEEGLKFMVYLQKENIIDESGMPKERFSAEFPKEGPSILRIQQVVRGDSAAYFCASSRAATGADTGELFFGEGSRLTVL.

In this sample, this clonotype turned up many times. V usage is TRBV12-3 or TRBV12-4 and J usage is TRBJ1-4; perhaps TRBD1 as D (5 bases). The CDR3 loop spans 16 amino acids. Deletions cut 1 base from V and 6 bases from J, with 15 bases between. This chain's CDR3 is CASSLGFRGGHEKLFF. CDR3 bases: TGTGCCAGCAGTTTAGGTTTTAGGGGCGGTCATGAAAAACTGTTTTTT.